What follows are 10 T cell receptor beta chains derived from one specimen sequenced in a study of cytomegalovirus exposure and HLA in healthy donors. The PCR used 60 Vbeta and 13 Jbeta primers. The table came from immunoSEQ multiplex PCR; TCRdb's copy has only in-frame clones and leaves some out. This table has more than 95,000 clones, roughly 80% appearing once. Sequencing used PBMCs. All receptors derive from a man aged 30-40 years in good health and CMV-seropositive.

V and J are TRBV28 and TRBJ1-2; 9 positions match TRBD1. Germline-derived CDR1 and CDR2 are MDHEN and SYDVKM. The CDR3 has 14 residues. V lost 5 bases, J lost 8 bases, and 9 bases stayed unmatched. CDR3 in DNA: TGTGCCAGCAGTCCGTGGACAGGGGACTTGGGCTACACCTTC. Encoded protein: CASSPWTGDLGYTF.

The CDR3 sequence: CASSPRTASPRYEQYF. CDR3 bases: TGTGCCAGCAGCCCCCGGACGGCTAGCCCCCGTTACGAGCAGTACTTC. The chain combines TRBV5-6 with TRBJ2-7, with a tentative D call TRBD2 (5 bases). This CDR3 contains 16 residues. Germline V gives CDR1 SGHDT, CDR2 YYEEEE. Between the trimmed V and J ends, which lost 4 bases and 4 bases, there was a span of 21 bases. Full variable domain (missing parts from reference TRBV5-6 and TRBJ2-7): DAGVTQSPTHLIKTRGQQVTLRCSPKSGHDTVSWYQQALGQGPQFIFQYYEEEERQRGNFPDRFSGHQFPNYSSELNVNALLLGDSALYLCASSPRTASPRYEQYFGPGTRLTVT.

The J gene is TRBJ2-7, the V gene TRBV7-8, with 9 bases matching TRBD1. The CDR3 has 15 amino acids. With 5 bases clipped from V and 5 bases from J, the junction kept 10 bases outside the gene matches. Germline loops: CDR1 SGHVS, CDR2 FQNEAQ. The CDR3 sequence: CASSKAQGARNEQYF. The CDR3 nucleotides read TGTGCCAGCAGCAAAGCACAGGGGGCGCGGAACGAGCAGTACTTC.

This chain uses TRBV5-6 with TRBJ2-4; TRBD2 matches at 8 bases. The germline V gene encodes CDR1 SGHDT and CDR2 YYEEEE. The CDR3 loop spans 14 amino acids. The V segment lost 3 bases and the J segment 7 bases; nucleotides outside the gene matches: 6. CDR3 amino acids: CASSSSGGGNIQYF. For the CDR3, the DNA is TGTGCCAGCAGCTCGTCCGGCGGGGGGAACATTCAGTACTTC.

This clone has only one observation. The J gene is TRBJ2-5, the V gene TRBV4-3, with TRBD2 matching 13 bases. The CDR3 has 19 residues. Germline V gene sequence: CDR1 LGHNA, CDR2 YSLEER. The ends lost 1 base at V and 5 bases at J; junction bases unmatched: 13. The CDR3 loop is CASSQGPGLAGPEGETQYF. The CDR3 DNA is TGCGCCAGCAGCCAAGGGCCGGGACTAGCGGGACCAGAGGGCGAGACCCAGTACTTC.

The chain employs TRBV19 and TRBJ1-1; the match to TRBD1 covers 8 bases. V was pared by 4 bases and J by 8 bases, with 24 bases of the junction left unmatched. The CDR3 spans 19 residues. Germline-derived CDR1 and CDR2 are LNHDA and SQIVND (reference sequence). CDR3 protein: CASSTLPNPRTGLTEEAFF. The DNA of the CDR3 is TGTGCCAGTAGTACCTTACCAAATCCTCGGACAGGGCTTACTGAGGAAGCTTTCTTT.

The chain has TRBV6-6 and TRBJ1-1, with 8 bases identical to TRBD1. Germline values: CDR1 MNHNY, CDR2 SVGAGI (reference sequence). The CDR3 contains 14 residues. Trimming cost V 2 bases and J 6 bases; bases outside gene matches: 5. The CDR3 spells CASSYRTGFSEAFF. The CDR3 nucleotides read TGTGCCAGCAGTTACAGGACAGGGTTTTCTGAAGCTTTCTTT.

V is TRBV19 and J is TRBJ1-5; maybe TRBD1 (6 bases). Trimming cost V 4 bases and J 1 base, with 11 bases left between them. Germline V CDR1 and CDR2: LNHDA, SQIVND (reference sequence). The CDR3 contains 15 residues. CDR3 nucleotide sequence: TGTGCCAGTAGTACCCCGACAGGCAGCAATCAGCCCCAGCATTTT. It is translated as CASSTPTGSNQPQHF.

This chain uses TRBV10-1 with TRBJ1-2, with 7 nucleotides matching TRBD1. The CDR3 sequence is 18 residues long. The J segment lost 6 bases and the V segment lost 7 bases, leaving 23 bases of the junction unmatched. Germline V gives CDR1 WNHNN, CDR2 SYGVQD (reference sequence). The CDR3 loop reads CASIGDSDYSDPLNGYTF. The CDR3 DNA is TGCGCCAGCATCGGGGACAGCGATTATTCTGACCCATTAAATGGCTACACCTTC.

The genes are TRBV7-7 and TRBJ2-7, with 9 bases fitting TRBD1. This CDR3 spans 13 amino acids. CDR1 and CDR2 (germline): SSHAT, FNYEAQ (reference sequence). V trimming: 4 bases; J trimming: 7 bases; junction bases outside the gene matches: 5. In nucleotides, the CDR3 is TGTGCCAGCAGCTCCGGGACAGGGTTAGAGCAGTACTTC. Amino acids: CASSSGTGLEQYF.